This passage covers 31 T cell receptor beta chains from one sample sequenced in a study of T cells in localized non-small cell lung cancer. Assay: immunoSEQ multiplex PCR; the TCRdb copy retains only in-frame clones and omits some. The sample has some 25,000 clones; approximately 89% are singletons. The specimen comprised peripheral blood, sampled before any cancer treatment. The source of these receptors is a female donor over 55 with stage II squamous cell lung carcinoma.

The V call is TRBV30, the J call TRBJ2-3, with TRBD2 matching 7 bases. V gave up 0 bases and J gave up 6 bases; unmatched junction bases: 9. CDR1 and CDR2 (germline): GTSNPN, SVGIG (reference sequence). The length of the CDR3 is 15 residues. The CDR3 region is CAWSVLAGVADTQYF. The DNA of the CDR3 is TGTGCCTGGAGTGTACTTGCGGGAGTGGCGGATACGCAGTATTTT.

V and J are TRBV19 and TRBJ1-4, with D maybe TRBD1 (5 bases). CDR3 length: 15 amino acids. Germline V CDR1 and CDR2: LNHDA, SQIVND (reference sequence). The germline V and J ends were trimmed by 5 bases and 7 bases, with 17 bases remaining between them. The CDR3 nucleotides are TGTGCCAGTAGTCAAGAAGGGGAAAGGGGTGAAAAACTGTTTTTT. Its protein product is CASSQEGERGEKLFF.

The chain recombines TRBV29-1 with TRBJ1-2, with TRBD1 matching over 12 bases. V shed 7 bases and J 4 bases; nucleotides not matched to a gene: 4. The CDR3 totals 13 residues. Germline V CDR1 and CDR2: SQVTM, ANQGSEA. The CDR3 DNA is TGCAGCGCGGGGACAGGGGGCGGCTATGGCTACACCTTC. It encodes CSAGTGGGYGYTF.

V is TRBV30 and J is TRBJ1-2; weak D call: TRBD1 (5 bases). Trimming shortened V by 0 bases and J by 8 bases, and 16 bases separated the two germline ends. CDR3 length equals 14 residues. Germline values: CDR1 GTSNPN, CDR2 SVGIG (reference sequence). DNA for the CDR3: TGTGCCTGGAGTGTGGGGGGACTCGATGGAGGCTACACCTTC. This codes for CAWSVGGLDGGYTF.

This chain connects TRBV11-2 to TRBJ1-3; D uncertain. Per germline, CDR1 SGHAT and CDR2 FQNNGV. The CDR3 is made up of 13 amino acids. Deletions cut 5 bases from V and 0 bases from J, with 5 bases between. The CDR3 bases are TGTGCCAGCAGCAGAAGCTCTGGAAACACCATATATTTT. Its translation is CASSRSSGNTIYF.

V is TRBV5-6 and J is TRBJ1-1, with a possible D match to TRBD1 (6 bases). Germline assignment: CDR1 SGHDT and CDR2 YYEEEE. There are 15 residues in the CDR3. Trimming cost V 1 base and J 5 bases, with 15 bases left between them. CDR3 in DNA: TGTGCCAGCAGCTTGCAAGGGCAGGGGCTGACTGAAGCTTTCTTT. It encodes CASSLQGQGLTEAFF.

The rearrangement links TRBV27 to TRBJ1-2, with unresolved D. Trimming pared 4 bases from V and 5 bases from J, leaving 14 bases between. Germline values: CDR1 MNHEY, CDR2 SMNVEV (reference sequence). This CDR3 is 14 amino acids long. CDR3 amino acids: CASSSNGGRYGYTF. CDR3 DNA sequence: TGTGCCAGCAGTTCTAATGGAGGGCGATATGGCTACACCTTC.

The chain links TRBV10-1 to TRBJ2-7; TRBD1 might be the D (6 bases). Trimming took off 3 bases at V and 5 bases at J, with 14 bases between the two ends. Germline CDR1 WNHNN, CDR2 SYGVQD (reference sequence). The CDR3 length is 14 residues. The CDR3 DNA follows: TGCGCCAGCAGTGATGTGGGGGCCGGCGACGAGCAGTACTTC. It encodes CASSDVGAGDEQYF.

V is TRBV30 and J is TRBJ2-3, with 14 nucleotides matching TRBD2. Trimming cost V 3 bases and J 4 bases; bases outside gene matches: 9. The CDR3 covers 17 residues. Germline-derived CDR1 and CDR2 are GTSNPN and SVGIG (reference sequence). CDR3 amino acids: CAWRDGLAGGFPDTQYF. The CDR3 DNA follows: TGTGCCTGGAGGGACGGACTAGCGGGGGGATTTCCAGATACGCAGTATTTT.

Written as DNA, the CDR3 is TGTGCCAGCAGTGAAGAAGAGGGACGGAACTATGGCTACACCTTC. Translation gives CASSEEEGRNYGYTF. The genes are TRBV2 and TRBJ1-2, with D maybe TRBD1 (5 bases). Germline CDR1 reads SNHLY; CDR2 reads FYNNEI. The CDR3 spans 15 residues. The V gene lost 1 base and the J gene lost 2 bases, with 11 bases spanning the gap.

The V call is TRBV7-9, the J call TRBJ1-2, with D tentatively TRBD1 (5 bases). V was pared by 7 bases and J by 5 bases, with 17 bases between. The CDR3 is made up of 14 amino acids. Germline loops: CDR1 SEHNR, CDR2 FQNEAQ (reference sequence). CDR3 protein: CASTRRDGFYGYTF. The CDR3 nucleotides read TGTGCCAGCACTCGGCGGGACGGGTTTTATGGCTACACCTTC.

This chain connects TRBV27 to TRBJ2-7; D not resolved. The CDR3 covers 13 residues. The germline V gene has CDR1 MNHEY and CDR2 SMNVEV (reference sequence). V lost 3 bases and J lost 2, with 8 bases in between. The CDR3: CASSLVRTYEQYF. The CDR3 DNA reads TGTGCCAGCAGTTTGGTTAGAACCTACGAGCAGTACTTC.

The chain employs TRBV6-1 and TRBJ2-7; 13 bases map to TRBD2. CDR1 is MNHNS, CDR2 SASEGT, per germline. The CDR3 contains 13 residues. V shed 8 bases, J shed 3 bases, and the junction held 1 base outside the gene matches. This CDR3 reads CASGLAGVYEQYF. The CDR3 DNA reads as TGTGCCAGCGGACTAGCGGGAGTCTACGAGCAGTACTTC.

The chain carries TRBV28 and TRBJ1-1, with D perhaps TRBD1 (5 bases). Per germline, CDR1 MDHEN and CDR2 SYDVKM. V was clipped by 6 bases and J by 1 base, with 15 bases between them. CDR3 size: 15 residues. The CDR3 region is CASSPPGRGNTEAFF. CDR3 coding DNA: TGTGCCAGCAGCCCACCGGGGCGAGGGAACACTGAAGCTTTCTTT.

DNA of the CDR3: TGTGCCAGCAGCTGGGGCAAGAGGCCAGAGACCCAGTACTTC. It specifies CASSWGKRPETQYF. This chain joins TRBV7-2 and TRBJ2-5; D possibly corresponds to TRBD1 (5 bases). This CDR3 spans 14 amino acids. CDR1 and CDR2 from the germline V gene are SGHTA and FQGNSA. V lost 4 bases, J lost 4 bases, and 13 bases lay in between. The complete variable domain, with remaining parts taken from reference TRBV7-2 and TRBJ2-5, reads GAGVSQSPSNKVTEKGKDVELRCDPISGHTALYWYRQSLGQGLEFLIYFQGNSAPDKSGLPSDRFSAERTGGSVSTLTIQRTQQEDSAVYLCASSWGKRPETQYFGPGTRLLVL.

J is TRBJ2-1 and V is TRBV5-1; D ambiguous. This CDR3 comprises 15 residues. Germline V gene data show CDR1 as SGHRS and CDR2 as YFSETQ. Trimming cost V 0 bases and J 6 bases, with 13 bases left between them. The CDR3: CASSLAVDSPNEQFF. CDR3 coding DNA: TGCGCCAGCAGCTTGGCTGTGGATAGCCCCAATGAGCAGTTCTTC.

The genes are TRBV9 and TRBJ1-2; D unclear. V lost 2 bases and J lost 1, with 0 bases in between. CDR1 and CDR2 from the germline V gene are SGDLS and YYNGEE. This CDR3 spans 11 amino acids. The CDR3 protein is CASSVNYGYTF. The DNA of the CDR3 is TGTGCCAGCAGCGTTAACTATGGCTACACCTTC.

J is TRBJ2-1 and V is TRBV30; D is ambiguous. The germline V and J ends were trimmed by 0 bases and 8 bases, with 8 bases remaining between them. The CDR3 is 12 residues long. Germline V gene lookup returns CDR1 GTSNPN and CDR2 SVGIG (reference sequence). The CDR3 loop is CAWSVTVDEQFF. The CDR3 DNA reads as TGTGCCTGGAGTGTAACCGTGGATGAGCAGTTCTTC.

The rearrangement links TRBV10-3 to TRBJ1-1; D gene uncertain. V lost 0 bases and J 5 bases, leaving 13 bases between the germline ends. Germline-derived CDR1 and CDR2 are ENHRY and SYGVKD. CDR3 length: 15 residues. The CDR3 DNA reads TGTGCCATCAGTGAGTCGAGGGATGGGAGTACTGAAGCTTTCTTT. Protein: CAISESRDGSTEAFF.

This chain links TRBV29-1 with TRBJ2-5; D not resolved. The CDR3 is 12 amino acids. Trimming pared 7 bases from V and 2 bases from J, leaving 11 bases between. Germline loops: CDR1 SQVTM, CDR2 ANQGSEA. CDR3 DNA sequence: TGCAGCGCCCGGCTTCCACAAGAGACCCAGTACTTC. Its protein product is CSARLPQETQYF.

The V gene is TRBV5-1, the J gene TRBJ2-5, with 8 bases identical to TRBD2. Trimming took 3 bases from V and 6 from J; bases not matched to a gene: 10. CDR3 size: 15 residues. Germline assignment: CDR1 SGHRS and CDR2 YFSETQ. CDR3 region: CASSYDAGGLKTQYF. DNA for the CDR3: TGCGCCAGCAGCTACGATGCGGGAGGCTTAAAGACCCAGTACTTC.

The chain recombines TRBV28 with TRBJ1-1; the D is unclear. Germline values: CDR1 MDHEN, CDR2 SYDVKM. The V end was cut by 8 bases, the J end by 3 bases, with 7 bases between. The CDR3 has 11 residues. As DNA, the CDR3 is TGTGCCAGCCTCGGGGACACTGAAGCTTTCTTT. It translates to CASLGDTEAFF.

The chain recombines TRBV20-1 with TRBJ2-1; D is unclear. Germline V gene sequence: CDR1 DFQATT, CDR2 SNEGSKA (reference sequence). V shed 1 base and J shed 8 bases, with 6 bases lying between them. The CDR3 spans 11 residues. The CDR3 DNA reads as TGCAGTGCTAGAGTGGATGATGAGCAGTTCTTC. Translating gives CSARVDDEQFF.

The V call is TRBV18, the J call TRBJ1-2; no clear D gene. Per germline, CDR1 KGHSH and CDR2 LQKENI. V lost 0 bases and J 7 bases, leaving 15 bases between the germline ends. The CDR3 has 15 amino acids. The CDR3: CASSPPSGAGGGYTF. CDR3 coding DNA: TGTGCCAGCTCACCACCGTCGGGCGCGGGTGGTGGCTACACCTTC.

The chain carries TRBV4-2 and TRBJ2-3, with 11 bases that match TRBD2. Germline loops: CDR1 LGHNA, CDR2 YNFKEQ. There are 19 residues in the CDR3. Germline trimming cut 0 bases from V and 0 bases from J; bases unmatched to any gene: 8. The CDR3 spells CASSQERLAGGTSTDTQYF. The CDR3 nucleotides are TGTGCCAGCAGCCAAGAACGCCTAGCGGGGGGAACTAGCACAGATACGCAGTATTTT.

The V gene is TRBV4-1, the J gene TRBJ1-2, with 9 positions matching TRBD1. The germline gives CDR1 MGHRA, CDR2 YSYEKL. The CDR3 is 17 residues long. V lost 0 bases, J lost 9 bases, and 14 bases stayed unmatched. The CDR3 DNA sequence: TGCGCCAGCAGCCAAGATCAGGCCCTGGGACAGGGTAGGAGCTACACCTTC. This codes for CASSQDQALGQGRSYTF.

This rearrangement joins TRBV6-6 to TRBJ2-5; D ambiguous. The CDR3 has 15 amino acids. V gave up 4 bases and J gave up 2 bases, with 14 bases separating them. CDR1 is MNHNY, CDR2 SVGAGI, per germline (reference sequence). The CDR3 DNA reads as TGTGCCAGCAGTTTTGGTGGGAACGGTCAAGAGACCCAGTACTTC. It yields the protein CASSFGGNGQETQYF.

The V gene is TRBV5-1, the J gene TRBJ2-7; D gene ambiguous. The V gene lost 0 bases and the J gene lost 2 bases, with 9 bases spanning the gap. Germline CDR1 reads SGHRS; CDR2 reads YFSETQ. The CDR3 contains 14 residues. The CDR3: CASSLATATYEQYF. CDR3 coding DNA: TGCGCCAGCAGCTTGGCTACAGCAACCTACGAGCAGTACTTC.

This clone came up once. The V and J genes are TRBV19 and TRBJ1-2; 7 bases fit TRBD1. Germline V CDR1 and CDR2: LNHDA, SQIVND (reference sequence). The CDR3 extends over 17 amino acids. V lost 6 bases, J lost 6 bases, and 19 bases stayed unmatched. The CDR3 bases are TGTGCCAGTAGGGTCACCCACAGGCGAACAGGGGCAAATGGCTACACCTTC. It translates to CASRVTHRRTGANGYTF.

The gene calls are TRBV15 and TRBJ1-4; the D gene is possibly TRBD1 (5 bases). Per the germline V gene, CDR1 is LNHNV and CDR2 is YYDKDF (reference sequence). Trimming cost V 0 bases and J 3 bases, with 11 bases left between them. The CDR3 contains 16 residues. The CDR3 DNA sequence: TGTGCCACCAGCAGAGATCCTCCAGGGCCTAATGAAAAACTGTTTTTT. Translated: CATSRDPPGPNEKLFF. The full variable domain, its missing parts supplied by reference TRBV15 and TRBJ1-4, is DAMVIQNPRYQVTQFGKPVTLSCSQTLNHNVMYWYQQKSSQAPKLLFHYYDKDFNNEADTPDNFQSRRPNTSFCFLDIRSPGLGDTAMYLCATSRDPPGPNEKLFFGSGTQLSVL.

V gene TRBV7-3 combines with J gene TRBJ2-3; D is unclear. This CDR3 spans 13 amino acids. The germline gives CDR1 SGHTA, CDR2 FQGTGA. Trimming removed 5 bases at V and 5 bases at J, with 11 bases between. CDR3 DNA: TGTGCCAGCAGCCCCCAAGTTCAAGATACGCAGTATTTT. Amino acids: CASSPQVQDTQYF.